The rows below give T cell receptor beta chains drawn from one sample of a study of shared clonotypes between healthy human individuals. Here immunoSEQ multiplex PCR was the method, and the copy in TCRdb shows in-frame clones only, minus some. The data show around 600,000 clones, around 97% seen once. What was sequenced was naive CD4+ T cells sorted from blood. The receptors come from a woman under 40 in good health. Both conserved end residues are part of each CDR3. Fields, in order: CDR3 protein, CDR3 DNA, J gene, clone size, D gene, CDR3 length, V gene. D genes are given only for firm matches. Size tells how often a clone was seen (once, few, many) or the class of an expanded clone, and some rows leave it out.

CASSLGPPVSEQYF	TGTGCCAGCAGCTTAGGGCCACCGGTGAGCGAGCAGTACTTC	TRBJ2-7	NA	NA	14	TRBV7-8
CASSTDRMGNTIYF	TGTGCCAGCAGCACCGACAGGATGGGAAACACCATATATTTT	TRBJ1-3	once	NA	14	TRBV7-9
CASTRGGRSEAFF	TGTGCCAGCACCCGAGGGGGGAGGTCTGAAGCTTTCTTT	TRBJ1-1	NA	NA	13	TRBV27
CASSLRLAGDTDTQYF	TGTGCCAGCAGCTTAAGACTAGCGGGAGACACAGATACGCAGTATTTT	TRBJ2-3	NA	TRBD2	16	TRBV11-2
CASNRDGNNEQFF	TGTGCCAGCAACCGGGACGGGAACAATGAGCAGTTCTTC	TRBJ2-1	NA	NA	13	TRBV6-5
CASSLAQARLAPNEQFF	TGCGCCAGCAGCTTGGCCCAGGCGAGACTAGCCCCAAATGAGCAGTTCTTC	TRBJ2-1	NA	TRBD2	17	TRBV5-1
CASSPSFRNTEAFF	TGTGCCAGCAGCCCGAGCTTTAGAAACACTGAAGCTTTCTTT	TRBJ1-1	NA	NA	14	TRBV7-9
CASSLKTLDSYPRGSEKLFF	TGTGCCAGCAGCTTAAAGACCCTCGACAGTTACCCCAGGGGAAGCGAAAAACTGTTTTTT	TRBJ1-4	NA	NA	20	TRBV7-6
CASSSTGTRIGEAFF	TGCGCCAGCAGCTCCACCGGGACTCGGATTGGGGAAGCTTTCTTT	TRBJ1-1	NA	NA	15	TRBV5-1
CASSLVRHTANYGYTF	TGTGCCAGCAGCTTAGTAAGACACACCGCTAACTATGGCTACACCTTC	TRBJ1-2	NA	NA	16	TRBV7-9
CASTVRTGGDTEAFF	TGTGCCAGTACCGTTCGGACAGGGGGAGACACTGAAGCTTTCTTT	TRBJ1-1	NA	TRBD1	15	TRBV19
CASSPWPANTGELFF	TGTGCCAGCTCACCATGGCCAGCGAACACCGGGGAGCTGTTTTTT	TRBJ2-2	NA	NA	15	TRBV18
CASSLAGGALNEKLFF	TGTGCCAGCAGCTTGGCAGGGGGCGCCTTAAATGAAAAACTGTTTTTT	TRBJ1-4	NA	TRBD1	16	TRBV5-6
CASTITGNQETQYF	TGTGCCAGCACCATTACAGGGAACCAAGAGACCCAGTACTTC	TRBJ2-5	NA	NA	14	TRBV7-2
CASGAFSRQSSYNEQFF	TGTGCCAGCGGGGCTTTCTCGAGACAGAGCTCCTACAATGAGCAGTTCTTC	TRBJ2-1	NA	NA	17	TRBV7-4
CASSGQGAREKLFF	TGTGCCAGCAGTGGACAGGGGGCGCGAGAAAAACTGTTTTTT	TRBJ1-4	once	TRBD1	14	TRBV28
CASSLAGASGRYEQYF	TGTGCCAGCAGCTTGGCCGGGGCTAGCGGGAGATACGAGCAGTACTTC	TRBJ2-7	NA	TRBD2	16	TRBV5-4
CASSQESLAGGWEQYF	TGTGCCAGCAGCCAAGAGTCGCTAGCGGGTGGTTGGGAGCAGTACTTC	TRBJ2-7	NA	TRBD2	16	TRBV14
CASSSPSGNYNEQFF	TGTGCCAGCAGTTCGCCCAGCGGGAACTACAATGAGCAGTTCTTC	TRBJ2-1	NA	TRBD2	15	TRBV28
CASDAGGARGRLAGAYEQYF	TGTGCCAGCGATGCAGGTGGGGCCAGGGGGCGACTAGCGGGAGCCTACGAGCAGTACTTC	TRBJ2-7	NA	TRBD2	20	TRBV2
CASSNIAGEVDTQYF	TGTGCCAGCAGTAATATAGCGGGAGAGGTCGATACGCAGTATTTT	TRBJ2-3	NA	TRBD2	15	TRBV2
CASSVLRGRTGERIYEQYF	TGTGCCAGCAGCGTCCTAAGGGGCCGGACAGGGGAAAGAATCTACGAGCAGTACTTC	TRBJ2-7	once	TRBD1	19	TRBV5-6
CASSFELSANTGELFF	TGCGCCAGCAGCTTTGAACTATCCGCGAACACCGGGGAGCTGTTTTTT	TRBJ2-2	NA	NA	16	TRBV5-1
CASSQDRQGAAQPQHF	TGCGCCAGCAGCCAAGATCGCCAGGGGGCGGCTCAGCCCCAGCATTTT	TRBJ1-5	NA	TRBD1	16	TRBV4-1
CASSQRQNSANSPLHF	TGTGCCAGCTCACAACGACAGAACTCAGCTAATTCACCCCTCCACTTT	TRBJ1-6	NA	NA	16	TRBV18
CASSSTGTSFRQFF	TGTGCCAGCAGTTCCACCGGGACTAGTTTTAGGCAGTTCTTC	TRBJ2-1	NA	TRBD2	14	TRBV28
CSVAGGSNQPQHF	TGCAGCGTTGCTGGGGGCAGCAATCAGCCCCAGCATTTT	TRBJ1-5	NA	NA	13	TRBV29-1
CASSLRHTAPRTSGANVLTF	TGTGCCAGCAGCCTCCGACACACAGCCCCGAGAACATCCGGGGCCAACGTCCTGACTTTC	TRBJ2-6	NA	NA	20	TRBV4-2
CATSRERKQGNQPQHF	TGTGCCACCAGCAGAGAACGGAAACAGGGGAATCAGCCCCAGCATTTT	TRBJ1-5	once	TRBD1	16	TRBV15
CASSISTSNYGYTF	TGTGCCAGTAGTATTTCGACATCTAACTATGGCTACACCTTC	TRBJ1-2	NA	NA	14	TRBV19
CASRPTGTNTEAFF	TGTGCCAGCAGACCAACAGGGACGAACACTGAAGCTTTCTTT	TRBJ1-1	NA	NA	14	TRBV7-2
CASSTDSQGDEQYF	TGTGCCAGTAGTACTGACTCCCAGGGGGACGAGCAGTACTTC	TRBJ2-7	NA	TRBD1	14	TRBV19
CASSPPPSSEQYF	TGTGCCAGCAGTCCCCCCCCCTCGTCGGAGCAGTACTTC	TRBJ2-7	NA	NA	13	TRBV28
CASSEKAGNYGYTF	TGTGCCAGCAGCGAAAAGGCGGGGAACTATGGCTACACCTTC	TRBJ1-2	NA	NA	14	TRBV9
CASSWQDQSYNEQFF	TGCGCCAGCAGCTGGCAAGACCAGTCCTACAATGAGCAGTTCTTC	TRBJ2-1	NA	NA	15	TRBV5-1
CASSLGLAYGASLPDTQYF	TGCGCCAGCAGCTTGGGACTAGCGTACGGAGCGTCTTTGCCAGATACGCAGTATTTT	TRBJ2-3	NA	TRBD2	19	TRBV5-1
CASSLVLLAGSTDTQYF	TGTGCCAGCAGCTTAGTCCTCCTAGCGGGTAGCACAGATACGCAGTATTTT	TRBJ2-3	NA	TRBD2	17	TRBV11-2
CASSIDRRYNQPQHF	TGTGCCAGTAGTATAGATCGGAGGTACAATCAGCCCCAGCATTTT	TRBJ1-5	NA	NA	15	TRBV19